This T cell receptor beta chain appears in the sequencing data of a study of cytomegalovirus exposure and HLA in healthy donors. Points from the study as a whole: CMV serostatus stood as the only immune exposure information on hand.

In germline, CDR1 is LGHNA, CDR2 YNFKEQ. The CDR3 runs 14 residues. Trimming cost V 5 bases and J 4 bases, with 14 bases left between them. As to this clone: Its antigen is unknown.

Primers: 60 Vbeta forward and 13 Jbeta reverse. Measured with immunoSEQ multiplex PCR; TCRdb has only the in-frame clones, and not every one. The repertoire consists of roughly 190,000 clones, with approximately 78% occurring once and the leading ten covering about 1.7%. V is TRBV4-2 and J is TRBJ2-5; perhaps TRBD1 as D (6 bases). What was sequenced was PBMCs. The sequence came from a woman between 18 and 30 years old in good health and CMV-seronegative. The chain's CDR3 is CASSDPGERETQYF. The CDR3 nucleotides are TGTGCCAGCAGCGACCCAGGGGAACGAGAGACCCAGTACTTC.